Each of the 16 T cell receptor beta chains below was sequenced from the same sample in a study of blood T cell repertoires in COVID-19 (TCRdb year 2020). The library was made by the immunoSEQ multiplex PCR assay. In TCRdb, the immuneACCESS table is reduced to in-frame sequences with V and J assigned. These tables do not hold every clone; where another copy was compared, an unresolved V gene accounts for under half, and the others remain unexplained. The sample includes roughly 89,000 clones, with more than 80% observed a single time. The ten biggest clones cover around a sixth of the sample. The sequenced sample consisted of peripheral blood. These receptor sequences come from a woman over 75 with acute or convalescent COVID-19.

The chain recombines TRBV7-9 with TRBJ1-4; D is possibly TRBD1 (5 bases). V was trimmed by 2 bases and J by 2 bases, leaving 9 bases between them. Germline CDR1 is SEHNR and CDR2 is FQNEAQ (reference sequence). The CDR3 runs 15 residues. CDR3 loop: CASSLRAGTNEKLFF. The CDR3 bases are TGTGCCAGCAGCTTACGGGCAGGGACTAATGAAAAACTGTTTTTT. The full variable domain, completed using reference TRBV7-9 and TRBJ1-4, is DTGVSQNPRHKITKRGQNVTFRCDPISEHNRLYWYRQTLGQGPEFLTYFQNEAQLEKSRLLSDRFSAERPKGSFSTLEIQRTEQGDSAMYLCASSLRAGTNEKLFFGSGTQLSVL.

The count of this clone is one. The CDR3 nucleotides read TGTGCCAGCAGTTCACAGGGATCTGGAAACACCATATATTTT. Residues: CASSSQGSGNTIYF. The V and J genes are TRBV2 and TRBJ1-3; D is possibly TRBD1 (6 bases). The CDR3 consists of 14 residues. The germline V gene has CDR1 SNHLY and CDR2 FYNNEI. V was trimmed by 5 bases and J by 1 base, leaving 9 bases between them.

This rearrangement joins TRBV28 to TRBJ1-2; no clear D gene. There are 12 residues in the CDR3. The germline gives CDR1 MDHEN, CDR2 SYDVKM. V was trimmed by 6 bases and J by 7 bases, leaving 12 bases between them. In nucleotides, the CDR3 is TGTGCCAGCAGCCGGAGCCCCAGTGGCTACACCTTC. Protein: CASSRSPSGYTF.

The V call is TRBV7-9, the J call TRBJ1-1; 7 nucleotides match TRBD1. J lost 6 bases, V lost 3 bases, and 16 bases had no gene match. Germline V gene sequence: CDR1 SEHNR, CDR2 FQNEAQ (reference sequence). CDR3 length equals 17 residues. This chain's CDR3 is CASSFEPNRGRRAEAFF. The CDR3 coding sequence is TGTGCCAGCAGCTTCGAGCCTAATAGGGGGCGCAGGGCTGAAGCTTTCTTT.

This rearrangement joins TRBV19 to TRBJ1-2, with 7 nucleotides matching TRBD1. The CDR3 has 13 residues. Germline V CDR1 and CDR2: LNHDA, SQIVND (reference sequence). V was clipped by 9 bases and J by 2 bases; unmatched bases: 6. The CDR3 is CASRGQPNYGYTF. DNA of the CDR3: TGTGCCAGCCGGGGACAGCCCAACTATGGCTACACCTTC.

V usage is TRBV11-1 and J usage is TRBJ2-2; tentative D call: TRBD1 (5 bases). The V end lost 5 bases, the J end lost 1 base, and 8 bases lay between the germline ends. This CDR3 is built from 14 residues. Per the germline V gene, CDR1 is SGHAT and CDR2 is FQDESV (reference sequence). In DNA, the CDR3 is TGTGCCAGCAGCATGCAGGGGAACACCGGGGAGCTGTTTTTT. Translating it yields CASSMQGNTGELFF.

This chain uses TRBV19 with TRBJ1-1, with 11 bases identical to TRBD1. The CDR3 consists of 16 residues. Germline V gene sequence: CDR1 LNHDA, CDR2 SQIVND (reference sequence). V lost 0 bases and J lost 8; bases outside the gene matches: 8. The CDR3 sequence: CASSIDPGQGAGEAFF. CDR3 in DNA: TGTGCCAGTAGTATAGATCCCGGACAGGGGGCCGGGGAAGCTTTCTTT.

The rearrangement links TRBV18 to TRBJ1-1; D is undetermined. From germline, CDR1 is KGHSH and CDR2 LQKENI. Trimming left V 0 bases short and J 1 base short, with 6 bases between. The CDR3 contains 14 residues. The CDR3 coding sequence is TGTGCCAGCTCACCACCTCTCCCGAACACTGAAGCTTTCTTT. This translates into CASSPPLPNTEAFF.

The chain combines TRBV18 with TRBJ2-7; possibly TRBD2 for D (5 bases). V was cut by 3 bases and J by 7 bases, with 10 bases left in between. The germline gives CDR1 KGHSH, CDR2 LQKENI. The CDR3 is 12 amino acids. DNA for the CDR3: TGTGCCAGCTCACCGGACTCGGTGGAGCAGTACTTC. It specifies CASSPDSVEQYF.

The chain has TRBV20-1 and TRBJ2-5; possible D gene TRBD1, 6 bases. Germline V CDR1 and CDR2: DFQATT, SNEGSKA (reference sequence). The CDR3 contains 11 residues. Trimming removed 5 bases at V and 4 bases at J, with 8 bases between. The CDR3 region is CSASQGETQYF. CDR3 nucleotides: TGCAGTGCTTCACAGGGAGAGACCCAGTACTTC.

This sequence joins TRBV18 and TRBJ2-7; D unresolved. The V end lost 3 bases, the J end lost 0 bases, and 12 bases lay between the germline ends. The CDR3 is 15 residues long. The V gene's germline CDR1 is KGHSH and CDR2 LQKENI. CDR3 protein: CASSPSAGSSYEQYF. In DNA form, the CDR3 reads TGTGCCAGCTCACCGTCGGCAGGTAGCTCCTACGAGCAGTACTTC. Complete variable domain (other parts from reference TRBV18 and TRBJ2-7): NAGVMQNPRHLVRRRGQEARLRCSPMKGHSHVYWYRQLPEEGLKFMVYLQKENIIDESGMPKERFSAEFPKEGPSILRIQQVVRGDSAAYFCASSPSAGSSYEQYFGPGTRLTVT.

The chain combines TRBV11-3 with TRBJ1-1; 9 bases align to TRBD1. Germline V gene sequence: CDR1 SGHNT, CDR2 YENEEA. The J segment lost 1 base and the V segment lost 6 bases, leaving 6 bases of the junction unmatched. This CDR3 contains 15 residues. CDR3 in amino acids: CASSPGGQGNTEAFF. In nucleotides, the CDR3 is TGTGCCAGCAGTCCCGGGGGACAGGGGAACACTGAAGCTTTCTTT.

The V and J genes are TRBV18 and TRBJ2-2, with D tentatively TRBD1 (7 bases). Germline V gene sequence: CDR1 KGHSH, CDR2 LQKENI. This CDR3 spans 16 amino acids. V lost 6 bases, J lost 5 bases, and 19 bases lay in between. The CDR3 coding sequence is TGTGCCAGCTCGGACTTTGCGGGACAGAGTACCGGGGAGCTGTTTTTT. Protein sequence: CASSDFAGQSTGELFF.

This chain connects TRBV3-1 (or the pseudogene TRBV3-2) to TRBJ2-2; 13 bases agree with TRBD2. This CDR3 spans 15 amino acids. In germline, CDR1 is LGHDT, CDR2 YNNKEL (reference sequence). Germline trimming cut 3 bases from V and 8 bases from J; bases unmatched to any gene: 3. CDR3 in amino acids: CASSQGLAGSGELFF. The CDR3 nucleotides read TGTGCCAGCAGCCAGGGACTAGCGGGGTCTGGGGAGCTGTTTTTT.

The chain is built from TRBV5-8 and TRBJ1-5; TRBD1 matches at 11 bases. Germline V gene lookup returns CDR1 SGHTS and CDR2 YDEGEE. After removal of 3 bases from V and 4 bases from J, the junction contained 6 bases not matched to a gene. This CDR3 has 16 residues. The CDR3 bases are TGTGCCAGCAGCTCGACCGGGACAGGGGGGAATCAGCCCCAGCATTTT. It specifies CASSSTGTGGNQPQHF.

The V gene is TRBV4-1, the J gene TRBJ1-5, with 7 bases identical to TRBD1. The CDR3 runs 13 residues. Per the germline V gene, CDR1 is MGHRA and CDR2 is YSYEKL. V lost 0 bases and J lost 9; bases outside the gene matches: 2. This CDR3 is CASSQDQGVPQHF. CDR3 sequence (DNA): TGCGCCAGCAGCCAAGATCAGGGGGTGCCCCAGCATTTT.